The subject of this entry is one TCR beta chain. Antigen unknown. This sample was taken from a study of OX40 agonist ivuxolimab in advanced cancers. Study-wide context: Patients got intravenous ivuxolimab at 0.01 to 10 mg/kg every 2 weeks. Subjects had a mean age of about 61 years, with a range of roughly 20 to 79; almost 85% were male.

This table comes from immunoSEQ multiplex PCR, and its TCRdb copy is limited to in-frame clones, with some not included. Here the sample spans more than 70,000 clones, 75% to 95% being singletons. Study conclusions and caveats: At 0.1 to 3.0 mg/kg, CD4+ and CD8+ blood T cells expanded clonally by week 6.

This CDR3 has 11 residues. CDR1 and CDR2 from the germline V gene are MGHRA and YSYEKL. Trimming shortened V by 5 bases and J by 8 bases, and 10 bases separated the two germline ends. The sample in question was CD4+ or CD8+ T cells sorted from blood, obtained in a trial of the OX40 agonist ivuxolimab. The chain is built from TRBV4-1 and TRBJ2-7; D gene uncertain. This sequence originates from an adult with an advanced solid tumor such as melanoma, head and neck, liver or kidney cancer. The CDR3 is CASSEGIKQYF. In DNA, the CDR3 is TGCGCCAGCAGCGAAGGAATAAAGCAGTACTTC.